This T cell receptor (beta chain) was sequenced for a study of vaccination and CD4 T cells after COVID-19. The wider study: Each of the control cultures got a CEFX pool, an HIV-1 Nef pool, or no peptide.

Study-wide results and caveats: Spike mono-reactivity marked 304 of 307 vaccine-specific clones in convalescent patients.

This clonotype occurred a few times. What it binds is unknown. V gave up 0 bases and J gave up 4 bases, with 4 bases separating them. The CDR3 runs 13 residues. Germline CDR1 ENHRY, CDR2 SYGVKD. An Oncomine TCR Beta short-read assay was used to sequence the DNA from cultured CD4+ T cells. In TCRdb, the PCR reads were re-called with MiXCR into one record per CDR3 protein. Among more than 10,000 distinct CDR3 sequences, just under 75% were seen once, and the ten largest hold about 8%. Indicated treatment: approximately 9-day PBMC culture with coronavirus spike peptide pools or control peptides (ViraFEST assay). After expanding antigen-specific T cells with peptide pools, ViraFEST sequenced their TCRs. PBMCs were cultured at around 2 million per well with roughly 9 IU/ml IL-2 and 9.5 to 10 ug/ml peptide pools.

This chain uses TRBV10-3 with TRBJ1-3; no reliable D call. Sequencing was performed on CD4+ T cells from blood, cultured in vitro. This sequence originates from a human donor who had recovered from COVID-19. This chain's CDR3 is CAISESRGNTIYF. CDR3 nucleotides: TGTGCCATCAGTGAGTCCCGGGGAAACACCATATATTTT.